This is a list of T cell receptor beta chains from one sample in a study of memory CD4+ T cells and cytomegalovirus serostatus. Clones were sequenced by immunoSEQ multiplex PCR, and TCRdb holds only the in-frame ones, with some missing. The sample comprises 55,000 to 65,000 clones, 82% of which are singletons, and roughly 0.5% rests with the top ten. Sequenced: memory CD4+ T cells from blood. The receptors here all came from an adult in good health and CMV-seronegative. Some clones in this sample may be carry-over from other donors' samples. Each CDR3 is given with its conserved first and last residue. Each record gives: clone size, D gene, J gene, V gene, CDR3 protein, CDR3 DNA. D genes are given only for firm matches. Rows give clone size only sometimes, using once, few, many, or a class for an expanded clone.

few	NA	TRBJ1-1	TRBV5-1	CASSRGEMNTEAFF	TGCGCCAGCAGCCGGGGGGAAATGAACACTGAAGCTTTCTTT
NA	NA	TRBJ1-2	TRBV6-1	CASSERGQDGYTF	TGTGCCAGCAGTGAAAGGGGCCAGGATGGCTACACCTTC
NA	TRBD1	TRBJ1-2	TRBV10-3	CAISRQGIDYGYTF	TGTGCCATCAGCAGACAGGGGATCGACTATGGCTACACCTTC
NA	NA	TRBJ1-6	TRBV7-8	CASSLAPGRGNSPLHF	TGTGCCAGCAGCTTAGCCCCCGGGAGGGGAAATTCACCCCTCCACTTT
NA	TRBD2	TRBJ2-5	TRBV7-8	CASSDSGLAGKETQYF	TGTGCCAGCAGCGATTCGGGACTAGCGGGAAAAGAGACCCAGTACTTC
NA	NA	TRBJ2-4	TRBV6-1	CAPRRVDKNIQYF	TGTGCCCCGAGGCGGGTGGACAAAAACATTCAGTACTTC
NA	NA	TRBJ1-1	TRBV7-9	CASRGTTGAEAFF	TGTGCCAGCAGAGGGACAACGGGGGCGGAAGCTTTCTTT
NA	NA	TRBJ2-1	TRBV2	CASRSPERSSYNEQFF	TGTGCCAGCAGGTCACCTGAGCGGAGCTCCTACAATGAGCAGTTCTTC
NA	NA	TRBJ1-2	TRBV5-4	CASSLDGVGANYGYTF	TGTGCCAGCAGCTTGGACGGGGTCGGGGCTAACTATGGCTACACCTTC
NA	NA	TRBJ2-5	TRBV30	CAWSGNLKETQYF	TGTGCCTGGAGTGGTAACCTTAAAGAGACCCAGTACTTC
NA	NA	TRBJ1-3	TRBV28	CASRVDRSSGNTIYF	TGTGCCAGCAGGGTTGACAGGAGCTCTGGAAACACCATATATTTT
NA	TRBD2	TRBJ2-1	TRBV9	CASSAGLAAKEQFF	TGTGCCAGCAGCGCGGGACTAGCGGCCAAGGAGCAGTTCTTC
NA	NA	TRBJ2-3	TRBV6-6	CASSENRGGRDTQYF	TGTGCCAGCAGCGAGAACAGGGGAGGGAGAGATACGCAGTATTTT
NA	NA	TRBJ1-1	TRBV10-3	CAISGAGRSGEAFF	TGTGCCATCAGTGGGGCAGGGAGGTCTGGTGAAGCTTTCTTT
NA	NA	TRBJ2-2	TRBV10-3	CAISERPNTGELFF	TGTGCCATCAGTGAACGGCCGAACACCGGGGAGCTGTTTTTT
NA	TRBD2	TRBJ2-2	TRBV27	CASSRTSGRAGLDGELFF	TGTGCCAGCAGTAGAACTAGCGGGAGGGCCGGACTCGACGGGGAGCTGTTTTTT
NA	NA	TRBJ2-3	TRBV5-1	CASAVRASTDTQYF	TGCGCCAGCGCAGTCAGGGCTAGCACAGATACGCAGTATTTT
NA	TRBD1	TRBJ1-3	TRBV4-1	CASSPGTGSSGNTIYF	TGCGCCAGCAGCCCGGGGACAGGTAGCTCTGGAAACACCATATATTTT
NA	NA	TRBJ2-3	TRBV5-1	CASSKEGWDTQYF	TGCGCCAGCAGCAAGGAGGGTTGGGATACGCAGTATTTT
NA	TRBD1	TRBJ1-2	TRBV7-9	CASSRYGTAKPNYGYTF	TGTGCCAGCAGCCGATACGGGACAGCGAAACCTAACTATGGCTACACCTTC
NA	NA	TRBJ2-2	TRBV5-1	CASSLVGEGTGELFF	TGCGCCAGCAGCTTGGTTGGAGAGGGCACCGGGGAGCTGTTTTTT
NA	TRBD2	TRBJ2-3	TRBV4-1	CASSQAWTSIDTQYF	TGCGCCAGCAGCCAAGCTTGGACTAGCATAGATACGCAGTATTTT
NA	TRBD2	TRBJ2-3	TRBV7-6	CASSLGLAGATQYF	TGTGCCAGCAGCTTAGGACTAGCGGGAGCTACGCAGTATTTT
few	NA	TRBJ2-2	TRBV15	CATSMGGNTGELFF	TGTGCCACCAGCATGGGGGGTAACACCGGGGAGCTGTTTTTT
once	NA	TRBJ2-7	TRBV29-1	CSVADNYEQYF	TGCAGCGTTGCTGACAACTACGAGCAGTACTTC
NA	TRBD1	TRBJ1-2	TRBV30	CAWQDRGRGGYTF	TGTGCCTGGCAGGACAGGGGGAGGGGGGGCTACACCTTC
NA	NA	TRBJ2-7	TRBV7-2	CASSLGSATAPYEQYF	TGTGCCAGCAGCTTAGGTTCGGCTACCGCTCCCTACGAGCAGTACTTC
NA	TRBD1	TRBJ1-5	TRBV27	CASSLAAPGGGFYQPQHF	TGTGCCAGCAGTTTAGCCGCCCCAGGGGGGGGGTTTTATCAGCCCCAGCATTTT
NA	NA	TRBJ2-7	TRBV19	CASSMSAVTDEQYF	TGTGCCAGTAGTATGTCAGCGGTCACCGACGAGCAGTACTTC
NA	NA	TRBJ1-2	TRBV5-1	CASSLPDIMGGYTF	TGCGCCAGCAGCTTACCTGACATAATGGGAGGCTACACCTTC
NA	TRBD2	TRBJ2-1	TRBV7-3	CASSLASGKNEQFF	TGTGCCAGCAGCCTCGCTAGCGGGAAAAATGAGCAGTTCTTC
NA	NA	TRBJ1-3	TRBV6-5	CASIPTGVNTIYF	TGTGCCAGCATCCCGACGGGGGTAAACACCATATATTTT
few	TRBD1	TRBJ1-6	TRBV5-5	CASRQGDNSPLHF	TGTGCCAGCCGACAGGGGGATAATTCACCCCTCCACTTT
NA	TRBD2	TRBJ2-7	TRBV6-5	CASSSGTSRGEQYF	TGTGCCAGCAGCTCCGGGACTAGCCGCGGCGAGCAGTACTTC
NA	TRBD2	TRBJ2-7	TRBV5-1	CASSVTSGRQPYEQYF	TGCGCCAGCAGCGTGACTAGCGGGAGACAACCCTACGAGCAGTACTTC
NA	NA	TRBJ2-1	TRBV14	CASSQQGPNEQFF	TGTGCCAGCAGCCAACAGGGACCTAATGAGCAGTTCTTC